This T cell receptor (beta chain) appears in the sequencing data of a study of tumor-infiltrating lymphocytes in primary liver carcinoma. Background on the study: Patients had primary liver carcinoma treated by surgical resection. Stage T1-T3 N0M0 tumors measured about 4.2 to 10 cm at most.

Regarding the study as a whole: The study found tumor-adjacent and tumor-blood pairs overlapped less than tumor region pairs. Blood trailed tumors significantly in top-250-clone fraction (p = 0.039).

Germline V gene sequence: CDR1 SGHDN, CDR2 FVKESK. J gave up 0 bases and V 5 bases, and 6 bases lay outside the gene matches. There are 16 residues in the CDR3. As for this clonotype: Antigen unknown.

Making TCR beta cDNA involved 400 to 600 ng total RNA and a constant-region primer. Amplification in three nested multiplex PCR rounds with slightly modified ARM-PCR gave rise to TCR beta libraries. TRBV1-TRBV30 forward primers paired with a C-beta reverse primer drove the first two PCR rounds, about 9 cycles each. Using its own MiXCR run on the multiplex PCR reads, TCRdb lists one record per CDR3 protein. This table holds some 180,000 distinct CDR3 sequences, roughly three fifths found once. Alongside blood RNA obtained from unsorted whole blood, germline DNA was also extracted. The TCR was taken from a man aged 35-49 years with primary liver carcinoma and hepatitis B virus infection. The V call is TRBV14, the J call TRBJ2-2; 7 nucleotides match TRBD1. Sequenced material: peripheral blood. CDR3 coding DNA: TGTGCCAGCAGCTATTACAGGGGCTCGAACACCGGGGAGCTGTTTTTT. This sequence encodes CASSYYRGSNTGELFF.